The 26 T cell receptor beta chains in this list originate from one sample, sequenced in a study of OX40 agonist ivuxolimab in advanced cancers. Clones were read by immunoSEQ multiplex PCR, and TCRdb kept only the in-frame ones, dropping some. Of roughly 56,000 clones in the sample, about four fifths were seen once. The sequences come from CD4+ or CD8+ T cells sorted from blood, collected in a trial of the OX40 agonist ivuxolimab. Source of these receptors: an adult with an advanced solid tumor such as melanoma, head and neck, liver or kidney cancer.

As for this clone: The sample has other DNA sequences that encode this CDR3 too. This rearrangement joins TRBV5-1 to TRBJ1-6, with D maybe TRBD1 (6 bases). V was trimmed by 1 base and J by 7 bases, leaving 9 bases between them. CDR3 length: 14 amino acids. Germline CDR1 reads SGHRS; CDR2 reads YFSETQ. CDR3 region: CASSLWTENSPLHF. The DNA for the CDR3 is TGCGCCAGCAGCTTGTGGACAGAAAATTCACCCCTCCACTTT.

The V call is TRBV11-2, the J call TRBJ1-6, with D hard to call. Germline-derived CDR1 and CDR2 are SGHAT and FQNNGV. Between the trimmed V and J ends, which lost 2 bases and 5 bases, there was a span of 1 base. This CDR3 has 12 residues. The CDR3 bases are TGTGCCAGCAGCTTACATAATTCACCCCTCCACTTT. Translating gives CASSLHNSPLHF.

The chain is built from TRBV30 and TRBJ1-2; 7 bases align to TRBD1. Germline CDR1 is GTSNPN and CDR2 is SVGIG (reference sequence). With V trimmed by 3 bases and J by 3 bases, 10 bases remained unmatched. This CDR3 contains 15 residues. CDR3 residues: CAWREGDSNYYGYTF. The CDR3 DNA reads as TGTGCCTGGAGAGAAGGGGACAGCAATTACTATGGCTACACCTTC.

V gene TRBV28 combines with J gene TRBJ2-1; 13 bases match TRBD2. This CDR3 is built from 22 residues. CDR1 is MDHEN, CDR2 SYDVKM, per germline. The ends lost 3 bases at V and 4 bases at J; junction bases unmatched: 21. The CDR3 spells CASSFFGGLAGVGRGFYNEQFF. DNA of the CDR3: TGTGCCAGCAGTTTTTTTGGTGGACTAGCGGGAGTTGGGAGAGGGTTTTACAATGAGCAGTTCTTC. Drawing the rest from reference TRBV28 and TRBJ2-1, the complete variable domain is DVKVTQSSRYLVKRTGEKVFLECVQDMDHENMFWYRQDPGLGLRLIYFSYDVKMKEKGDIPEGYSVSREKKERFSLILESASTNQTSMYLCASSFFGGLAGVGRGFYNEQFFGPGTRLTVL.

In its sample, this clone was seen a few times. The chain employs TRBV7-9 and TRBJ2-1; 7 bases align to TRBD2. The V gene end was trimmed by 8 bases and the J gene end by 6 bases; junction bases not matched to a gene: 7. This CDR3 has 13 residues. Germline V gives CDR1 SEHNR, CDR2 FQNEAQ (reference sequence). The DNA for the CDR3 is TGTGCCAGCCTAGCCTCGGGGGGCAATGAGCAGTTCTTC. It encodes CASLASGGNEQFF.

V and J are TRBV29-1 and TRBJ1-3; 7 bases are a match to TRBD1. CDR3 size: 15 residues. CDR1 is SQVTM, CDR2 ANQGSEA, per germline. J lost 1 base, V lost 7 bases, and 10 bases had no gene match. The CDR3 here is CSAKDRKSSGNTIYF. The CDR3 bases are TGCAGCGCCAAGGACAGGAAGAGTTCTGGAAACACCATATATTTT.

This chain connects TRBV6-5 to TRBJ1-1; D might be TRBD1 (6 bases). V lost 4 bases and J lost 1, with 10 bases in between. This CDR3 has 14 amino acids. CDR1 is MNHEY, CDR2 SVGAGI, per germline. CDR3 sequence reads: CASSLEGGNTEAFF. CDR3 DNA sequence: TGTGCCAGCAGTTTGGAGGGGGGGAACACTGAAGCTTTCTTT.

The table lists this clone with a few counts. The CDR3 loop reads CAISELGRNSPLHF. The CDR3 nucleotides read TGTGCCATCAGTGAGTTAGGCCGCAATTCACCCCTCCACTTT. The chain carries TRBV10-3 and TRBJ1-6, with D unclear. V lost 1 base to trimming and J lost 7 bases, with 8 bases between them. The CDR3 length is 14 residues. The V gene's germline CDR1 is ENHRY and CDR2 SYGVKD.

This chain links TRBV15 with TRBJ2-3; D may correspond to TRBD1 or TRBD2 (6 bases each). Trimming stripped 3 bases from V and 3 bases from J, with 22 bases between. The CDR3 spans 18 residues. Germline V gene lookup returns CDR1 LNHNV and CDR2 YYDKDF (reference sequence). The CDR3 sequence: CATSRIIRRGLRTDTQYF. CDR3 in DNA: TGTGCCACCAGCAGGATTATCCGCCGGGGGCTTAGAACAGATACGCAGTATTTT.

The chain carries TRBV11-3 and TRBJ2-5; perhaps D is TRBD1 or TRBD2 (5 bases each). The J call could be wrong; TRBJ2-7 is a better fit for the DNA end. Germline CDR1 reads SGHNT; CDR2 reads YENEEA. This CDR3 comprises 16 residues. DNA for the CDR3: TGTGCCAGCAGCTTAGGTCTCGGCGAGGGGAATTACGAGCAGTACTTC. It encodes CASSLGLGEGNYEQYF.

The CDR3, as DNA: TGCGCCAGCAGCTTACGACAGGGTTCTGGGGCCAACGTCCTGACTTTC. Translated: CASSLRQGSGANVLTF. This sequence joins TRBV5-1 and TRBJ2-6; 7 nucleotides align to TRBD1. V was pared by 2 bases and J by 1 base, with 3 bases of the junction left unmatched. There are 16 residues in the CDR3. CDR1 is SGHRS and CDR2 is YFSETQ in the germline V gene.

The gene calls are TRBV7-9 and TRBJ2-1; D ambiguous. Germline loops: CDR1 SEHNR, CDR2 FQNEAQ (reference sequence). The V gene lost 5 bases and the J gene lost 0 bases, with 11 bases spanning the gap. The CDR3 is 15 amino acids. The CDR3 DNA is TGTGCCAGCAGCGGCGGACGGAGCTCCTACAATGAGCAGTTCTTC. This encodes CASSGGRSSYNEQFF.

There are a few counts of this clone. This sequence joins TRBV7-9 and TRBJ1-1; possible D gene TRBD1, 6 bases. The germline V gene encodes CDR1 SEHNR and CDR2 FQNEAQ (reference sequence). Trimming left V 5 bases short and J 0 bases short, with 13 bases between. This CDR3 contains 15 residues. Here the CDR3 reads CASSRTQGLNTEAFF. The CDR3 DNA follows: TGTGCCAGCAGCCGTACACAGGGCCTGAACACTGAAGCTTTCTTT.

The gene calls are TRBV5-1 and TRBJ1-4, with TRBD1 as a possible D gene (6 bases). The germline CDR1 and CDR2 sequences are SGHRS and YFSETQ. There are 15 residues in the CDR3. Trimming cost V 0 bases and J 7 bases, with 13 bases left between them. The CDR3 here is CASSLVAGGGEKLFF. CDR3 nucleotides: TGCGCCAGCAGCTTGGTAGCCGGGGGCGGTGAAAAACTGTTTTTT.

V gene TRBV11-3 combines with J gene TRBJ1-5; no definite D call. In germline, CDR1 is SGHNT, CDR2 YENEEA. The CDR3 totals 13 residues. V was shortened by 5 bases and J by 5 bases, with 10 bases between the two germline ends. In DNA form, the CDR3 reads TGTGCCAGCAGCCAGGACCGAGATCAGCCCCAGCATTTT. Its protein is CASSQDRDQPQHF.

This chain connects TRBV5-5 to TRBJ1-2; 8 bases are shared with TRBD1. Losses at the gene ends were 4 bases for V and 0 bases for J; bases not matched to a gene: 5. Per the germline V gene, CDR1 is SGHKS and CDR2 is YYEKEE (reference sequence). The CDR3 totals 15 residues. This CDR3 is CASSKTGGANYGYTF. In DNA form, the CDR3 reads TGTGCCAGCAGCAAAACAGGGGGAGCTAACTATGGCTACACCTTC.

CDR3 sequence (DNA): TGTGCCTGGAGTGAGGTGGCGGGGGACCAACAGGCTAGCACAGATACGCAGTATTTT. Translation: CAWSEVAGDQQASTDTQYF. V gene TRBV30 combines with J gene TRBJ2-3, with TRBD2 matching over 7 bases. CDR1 is GTSNPN and CDR2 is SVGIG in the germline V gene (reference sequence). This CDR3 is built from 19 residues. V was clipped by 1 base and J by 0 bases; unmatched bases: 16.

J is TRBJ2-3 and V is TRBV2; 9 bases match TRBD2. Germline CDR1 is SNHLY and CDR2 is FYNNEI. Trimming cost V 7 bases and J 6 bases; bases outside gene matches: 8. The CDR3 spans 14 residues. As DNA, the CDR3 is TGTGCCAGCACTGGGCTAGCGGGGCTTGATACGCAGTATTTT. Protein product: CASTGLAGLDTQYF. Combining the CDR3 with reference TRBV2 and TRBJ2-3 gives the whole variable domain EPEVTQTPSHQVTQMGQEVILRCVPISNHLYFYWYRQILGQKVEFLVSFYNNEISEKSEIFDDQFSVERPDGSNFTLKIRSTKLEDSAMYFCASTGLAGLDTQYFGPGTRLTVL.

This clone was recorded once. A read error may produce the germline difference seen at one junction end. The chain combines TRBV7-7 with TRBJ2-1; 7 nucleotides line up with TRBD2. Germline-derived CDR1 and CDR2 are SSHAT and FNYEAQ (reference sequence). This CDR3 comprises 15 residues. The CDR3 reads CASSPSGIGSNEQFF. CDR3 bases: TGTGCTAGCAGCCCCAGCGGGATAGGTTCCAATGAGCAGTTCTTC.

This clone is a singleton in its sample. J is TRBJ1-2 and V is TRBV19; D is unclear. Germline CDR1 is LNHDA and CDR2 is SQIVND (reference sequence). Deletions cut 5 bases from V and 0 bases from J, with 10 bases between. The CDR3 is made up of 14 amino acids. This CDR3 reads CASSLVGANYGYTF. CDR3 DNA sequence: TGTGCCAGTAGTCTCGTAGGAGCTAACTATGGCTACACCTTC.

This chain joins TRBV6-5 and TRBJ1-1; no definite D call. Germline CDR1 reads MNHEY; CDR2 reads SVGAGI. V dropped 6 bases and J dropped 10 bases, with 15 bases sitting between them. There are 12 residues in the CDR3. The CDR3 loop is CASRAPGKGAFF. DNA for the CDR3: TGTGCCAGCAGGGCACCCGGGAAAGGAGCTTTCTTT.

The chain has TRBV21-1 and TRBJ2-6. TRBV21-1 is a listed pseudogene. The CDR3 loop spans 17 amino acids. Here the CDR3 DNA reads TGTGCCAGCAGTCAACCGCTACAACAAAGTCGGGCCAACGTCCTGACTTTC. Its translation is CASSQPLQQSRANVLTF.

The chain is built from TRBV5-1 and TRBJ2-5; D ambiguous. Deletions cut 0 bases from V and 1 base from J, with 10 bases between. This CDR3 is built from 15 residues. CDR1 is SGHRS, CDR2 YFSETQ, per germline. In DNA form, the CDR3 reads TGCGCCAGCAGCTTGGCGCCCCAGATCCAAGAGACCCAGTACTTC. As protein: CASSLAPQIQETQYF.

The chain recombines TRBV2 with TRBJ2-5; D remains ambiguous. CDR3 size: 12 residues. V lost 0 bases and J lost 5, with 4 bases in between. Germline CDR1 reads SNHLY; CDR2 reads FYNNEI. DNA for the CDR3: TGTGCCAGCAGTGAAGCAGGGGAGACCCAGTACTTC. This encodes CASSEAGETQYF.

The gene calls are TRBV28 and TRBJ1-1; the D gene is possibly TRBD1 (5 bases). Germline assignment: CDR1 MDHEN and CDR2 SYDVKM. The CDR3 is made up of 14 amino acids. The V gene lost 8 bases and the J gene lost 1 base, with 14 bases spanning the gap. CDR3 protein: CASLNWGTNTEAFF. Here the CDR3 DNA reads TGTGCCAGCCTCAATTGGGGGACGAACACTGAAGCTTTCTTT.

The rearrangement uses TRBV6-6 and TRBJ1-5; D remains unclear. Deletions cut 7 bases from V and 0 bases from J, with 16 bases between. Germline V gene sequence: CDR1 MNHNY, CDR2 SVGAGI (reference sequence). The CDR3 has 16 residues. The CDR3 DNA is TGTGCCAGCACCTTATATGGGCCGCATAGCAATCAGCCCCAGCATTTT. Translating gives CASTLYGPHSNQPQHF.